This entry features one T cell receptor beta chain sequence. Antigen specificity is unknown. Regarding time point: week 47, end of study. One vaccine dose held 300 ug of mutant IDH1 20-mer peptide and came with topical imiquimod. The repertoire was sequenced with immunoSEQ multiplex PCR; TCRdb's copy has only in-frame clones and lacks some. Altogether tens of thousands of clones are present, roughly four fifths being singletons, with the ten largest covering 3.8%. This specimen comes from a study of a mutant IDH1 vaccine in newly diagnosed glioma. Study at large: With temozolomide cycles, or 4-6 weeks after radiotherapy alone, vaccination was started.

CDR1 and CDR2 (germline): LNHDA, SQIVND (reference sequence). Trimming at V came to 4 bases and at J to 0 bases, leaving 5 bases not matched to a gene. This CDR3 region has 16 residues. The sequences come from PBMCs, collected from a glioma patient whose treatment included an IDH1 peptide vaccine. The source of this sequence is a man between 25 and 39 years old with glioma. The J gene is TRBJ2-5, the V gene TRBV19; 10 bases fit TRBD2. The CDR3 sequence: CASSNPSGGHQETQYF. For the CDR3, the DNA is TGTGCCAGTAGTAACCCTAGCGGGGGTCACCAAGAGACCCAGTACTTC. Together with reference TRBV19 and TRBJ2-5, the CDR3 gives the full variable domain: DGGITQSPKYLFRKEGQNVTLSCEQNLNHDAMYWYRQDPGQGLRLIYYSQIVNDFQKGDIAEGYSVSREKKESFPLTVTSAQKNPTAFYLCASSNPSGGHQETQYFGPGTRLLVL.